Below are 11 T cell receptor beta chains sequenced from a single sample in a study of shared clonotypes between healthy human individuals. Measured with immunoSEQ multiplex PCR; TCRdb has only the in-frame clones, and not every one. The table shows around 2,000,000 clones, with roughly 95% occurring only once. Sequenced sample: naive CD4+ T cells sorted from blood. As to subset: CD45RA+ positively selected. The receptor source for this set is a man aged 18 to 29 in good health.

J is TRBJ1-4 and V is TRBV9, with 9 bases fitting TRBD1. In germline, CDR1 is SGDLS, CDR2 YYNGEE. V was clipped by 2 bases and J by 6 bases; unmatched bases: 8. The CDR3 runs 16 residues. Here the CDR3 DNA reads TGTGCCAGCAGCGTGGGACAGGGAGGGAAGTATGAAAAACTGTTTTTT. It specifies CASSVGQGGKYEKLFF.

This sequence joins TRBV6-1 and TRBJ2-7, with TRBD2 matching 9 bases. With V trimmed by 6 bases and J by 6 bases, 9 bases remained unmatched. The CDR3 is 14 amino acids. CDR1 MNHNS and CDR2 SASEGT come from the germline V gene. The CDR3 region is CASSRGLAGSEQYF. The CDR3 DNA sequence: TGTGCCAGCAGCAGGGGACTAGCTGGGTCCGAGCAGTACTTC.

Details on this clone: Other DNA sequences in this specimen translate into the identical CDR3. The chain employs TRBV5-4 and TRBJ2-5, with D hard to call. Trimming took 0 bases from V and 4 from J, leaving 4 bases between them. This CDR3 is built from 12 residues. Germline V gene lookup returns CDR1 SGHNT and CDR2 YYREEE (reference sequence). The CDR3 coding sequence is TGTGCCAGCAGCTTGGCCGGAGAGACCCAGTACTTC. It encodes CASSLAGETQYF.

The CDR3 bases are TGTGCCAGTAAGATGACAGGAGATTTAACCGGGGAGCTGTTTTTT. It codes for CASKMTGDLTGELFF. J is TRBJ2-2 and V is TRBV19; D possibly corresponds to TRBD1 (6 bases). The CDR3 runs 15 residues. The V end was cut by 7 bases, the J end by 5 bases, with 17 bases between. CDR1 and CDR2 (germline): LNHDA, SQIVND (reference sequence).

This chain links TRBV7-2 with TRBJ1-6; D remains unclear. This CDR3 is 17 amino acids long. Germline lookup yields CDR1 SGHTA and CDR2 FQGNSA. V was clipped by 4 bases and J by 2 bases, with 15 bases between them. DNA for the CDR3: TGTGCCAGCAGCTCCTCGTTATTAGCCACCTATAATTCACCCCTCCACTTT. It is translated as CASSSSLLATYNSPLHF.

The genes are TRBV6-1 and TRBJ2-7, with D unclear. V dropped 6 bases and J dropped 0 bases, with 9 bases sitting between them. Germline lookup yields CDR1 MNHNS and CDR2 SASEGT. This CDR3 has 13 amino acids. CDR3 amino acids: CASRIGVSYEQYF. Here the CDR3 DNA reads TGTGCCAGCAGAATTGGGGTCTCCTACGAGCAGTACTTC.

Comments on this clone: The identical CDR3 is also encoded by other nucleotide sequences in the sample. This chain joins TRBV5-1 and TRBJ2-7; 7 nucleotides align to TRBD2. With V trimmed by 4 bases and J by 1 base, 5 bases remained unmatched. This CDR3 is 14 amino acids long. In germline, CDR1 is SGHRS, CDR2 YFSETQ. The CDR3 nucleotides read TGCGCCAGCAGCCTCGGACTAGTGTCCTACGAGCAGTACTTC. Translation gives CASSLGLVSYEQYF.

This clone was picked up one time. The CDR3 loop is CASPEETQYF. CDR3 DNA: TGTGCCAGCCCCGAAGAGACCCAGTACTTC. The J gene is TRBJ2-5, the V gene TRBV27; no definite D call. The CDR3 has 10 residues. Germline V gene sequence: CDR1 MNHEY, CDR2 SMNVEV (reference sequence). V dropped 8 bases and J dropped 3 bases, with 4 bases sitting between them.

CDR3 nucleotide sequence: TGCGCCAGCAGCTTGGCCGATGTCGGCTCCTACGAGCAGTACTTC. It specifies CASSLADVGSYEQYF. The J gene is TRBJ2-7, the V gene TRBV5-1; D unclear. Between the trimmed V and J ends, which lost 0 bases and 0 bases, there was a span of 10 bases. Germline CDR1 is SGHRS and CDR2 is YFSETQ. The CDR3 extends over 15 amino acids.

Concerning this clone itself: The sample has other DNA sequences that encode this CDR3 too. The chain employs TRBV28 and TRBJ1-5; possibly TRBD1 for D (5 bases). Trimming removed 5 bases from V and 0 bases from J, with 8 bases in between. The length of the CDR3 is 14 residues. Looked up from germline, CDR1 is MDHEN and CDR2 is SYDVKM. Here the CDR3 DNA reads TGTGCCAGCAGTCTGGGGGGTAGCAATCAGCCCCAGCATTTT. Its translation: CASSLGGSNQPQHF.

J is TRBJ2-3 and V is TRBV7-9, with TRBD1 as a possible D gene (6 bases). V was trimmed by 4 bases and J by 1 base, leaving 12 bases between them. The germline CDR1 and CDR2 sequences are SEHNR and FQNEAQ (reference sequence). The CDR3 extends over 15 amino acids. Written as DNA, the CDR3 is TGTGCCAGCAGCTACATGCGACAGGGCACAGATACGCAGTATTTT. Residues: CASSYMRQGTDTQYF.